The clone carrying this T cell receptor (beta chain) was picked up many times. What it binds is unknown. The junction does not match germline at one end; this may be a read error. This record belongs to a study of blood T cells in healthy people across ages. Using a J-beta primer mix together with a sample-barcoded 5' primer, a second PCR was run for 7 to 11 cycles. TCRdb analysed the 5' RACE reads with MiXCR anew, one entry per CDR3 protein. The data contain about 1 million distinct CDR3 sequences, less than 50% of them singletons. General observations from the study: The study regarded diversity estimates from one million T cells as underestimates.

The TCR sequence derives from a woman aged 55-70 years in good health. The source material was blood.

The CDR3 bases are TGTGCCAGCAGCTTAGGAGGGACGGGCTCCTACGAGCAGTACTTC. Translated: CASSLGGTGSYEQYF. The chain couples TRBV5-1 to TRBJ2-7; D possibly corresponds to TRBD2 (6 bases). CDR1 and CDR2 from the germline V gene are SGHRS and YFSETQ. This CDR3 is built from 15 residues.